This is a list of T cell receptor beta chains from one sample in a study of T cell responses to AZD1222 COVID-19 vaccine. Clones were read by immunoSEQ multiplex PCR, and TCRdb kept only the in-frame ones, dropping some. The top ten clones hold 8% to 10% of a sample with around 110,000 clones, just over 85% of them seen once. Sequencing was performed on peripheral blood, taken on day 0 of AZD1222 vaccination. The receptors here all came from an adult in good health. CDR3s include the opening cysteine and the closing phenylalanine or tryptophan. D genes are given only for firm matches. Clone size is shown for a subset of rows, as once, few, many or a class of expanded clone.

-	TRBD1	TRBV5-5	TRBJ2-7	TGTGCCAGCAGCTTAGTGTGGACAGGGGGCTCCGAGCAGTACTTC	CASSLVWTGGSEQYF
once	TRBD2	TRBV6-5	TRBJ2-3	TGTGCCAGCAGTCCTCTAGCGGGAGAGACAGATACGCAGTATTTT	CASSPLAGETDTQYF
-	TRBD1	TRBV7-8	TRBJ1-2	TGTGCCAGCGGGAACAGGGGAACTATAGGTGGCTACACCTTC	CASGNRGTIGGYTF
-	TRBD1	TRBV6-5	TRBJ2-3	TGTGCCAGCGGACAGGCAAGCACAGATACGCAGTATTTT	CASGQASTDTQYF
-	-	TRBV29-1	TRBJ1-4	TGCAGCGTTGTCGGAGCAACTAATGAAAAACTGTTTTTT	CSVVGATNEKLFF
-	TRBD2	TRBV11-3	TRBJ2-3	TGTGCCAGCTCAAGCCTGGCTAGCGGAATTAGCACAGATACGCAGTATTTT	CASSSLASGISTDTQYF
-	TRBD1	TRBV13	TRBJ1-3	TGTGCCAGCAGCAACTACAGGGGTGCCTCTGGAAACACCATATATTTT	CASSNYRGASGNTIYF
-	-	TRBV6-2/TRBV6-3	TRBJ1-1	TGTGCCAGCAGCAGCGAGACGAGGGGGGACACTGAAGCTTTCTTT	CASSSETRGDTEAFF
-	TRBD1	TRBV5-5	TRBJ1-2	TGTGCCAGCAGCCGACAGGGGACCCTCGATGGCTACACCTTC	CASSRQGTLDGYTF
-	TRBD1	TRBV11-2	TRBJ2-3	TGTGCCAGCAGCTTAGCAGGACAGGGGGCAGATACGCAGTATTTT	CASSLAGQGADTQYF
-	-	TRBV28	TRBJ1-4	TGTGCCAGCAGAACGGGGGGGAAAAAACTGTTTTTT	CASRTGGKKLFF
-	-	TRBV27	TRBJ1-4	TGTGCCAGCCTGACTCACTCGTATTCGCCCAAGGGAAGTGAAAAACTGTTTTTT	CASLTHSYSPKGSEKLFF
-	-	TRBV6-5	TRBJ1-3	TGTGCCAGCAGTTACTCCCTTGGAAACACCATATATTTT	CASSYSLGNTIYF
-	-	TRBV6-5	TRBJ2-1	TGTGCCAGCAGTTACGATAGCTACAATGAGCAGTTCTTC	CASSYDSYNEQFF
-	TRBD1	TRBV5-1	TRBJ1-2	TGCGCCAGCAGCTTGGGAGGGACAGAGAACTATGGCTACACCTTC	CASSLGGTENYGYTF
-	-	TRBV4-1	TRBJ1-2	TGCGCCAGCAGCCAGGGGACACGGGACTATGGCTACACCTTC	CASSQGTRDYGYTF
-	TRBD2	TRBV11-1	TRBJ2-1	TGTGCCAGCAGCCAGCGGGGGGGCTTCCACAATGAGCAGTTCTTC	CASSQRGGFHNEQFF
-	-	TRBV28	TRBJ2-7	TGTGCCAGCAGTCGAGTAGCTCCCTACGAGCAGTACTTC	CASSRVAPYEQYF
-	-	TRBV4-2	TRBJ2-7	TGTGCCAGCAGCCAAGATCGGGCGAGTTCCAGGGGTGTTGGCGAGCAGTACTTC	CASSQDRASSRGVGEQYF
-	-	TRBV15	TRBJ1-6	TGTGCCACCAGCAGAGAGAGGGATTTAGGGGTTTCACCCCTCCACTTT	CATSRERDLGVSPLHF
-	-	TRBV19	TRBJ2-3	TGTGCCAGTAGTATTGTGGAGGGGATGGGTTCAGATACGCAGTATTTT	CASSIVEGMGSDTQYF
once	-	TRBV2	TRBJ1-5	TGTGCCAGCAGTTCCGACAGAATTAGCAATCAGCCCCAGCATTTT	CASSSDRISNQPQHF
-	TRBD1	TRBV24-1	TRBJ2-3	TGTGCCACCAGTGATTTAACAGGGGCCGGAGATACGCAGTATTTT	CATSDLTGAGDTQYF
once	-	TRBV6-2/TRBV6-3	TRBJ2-5	TGTGCCAGCAGTTACCAGGAGTTGGAGACCCAGTACTTC	CASSYQELETQYF
-	-	TRBV5-1	TRBJ2-3	TGCGCCAGCAGCCAGACTAGTTCCACAGATACGCAGTATTTT	CASSQTSSTDTQYF
-	-	TRBV5-1	TRBJ2-2	TGCGCCAGCAGCCTTTCGGTAGGGGGTGGCACCGGGGAGCTGTTTTTT	CASSLSVGGGTGELFF
once	-	TRBV5-4	TRBJ1-4	TGTGCCAGCAGCGGCAGGGGAGCGACTAATGAAAAACTGTTTTTT	CASSGRGATNEKLFF
-	-	TRBV2	TRBJ1-4	TGTGCCAGCAGGCGGGGAAATCCGAACGGGGAAAAACTGTTTTTT	CASRRGNPNGEKLFF
-	TRBD1	TRBV9	TRBJ2-1	TGTGCCAGCAGCGTCGGACAGGCTAGCTCCTACAATGAGCAGTTCTTC	CASSVGQASSYNEQFF
-	-	TRBV19	TRBJ2-7	TGTGCCAGTAGTGTTGATTGGGGGACACCCTACGAGCAGTACTTC	CASSVDWGTPYEQYF
-	-	TRBV27	TRBJ2-3	TGTGCCAGCTGGGGGCGGGGCACAGATACGCAGTATTTT	CASWGRGTDTQYF
-	TRBD2	TRBV7-8	TRBJ2-4	TGTGCCAGCAGCTTCGCGGGAGGCAAAAACATTCAGTACTTC	CASSFAGGKNIQYF
once	TRBD1	TRBV24-1	TRBJ1-2	TGTGCCGCTTCGGGACAGGGGGCAGAGGGCTACACCTTC	CAASGQGAEGYTF
once	-	TRBV2	TRBJ1-5	TGTGCCAGCAGTCCTCGGGGGCTGGAAAGCAATCAGCCCCAGCATTTT	CASSPRGLESNQPQHF
-	TRBD1	TRBV7-8	TRBJ2-5	TGTGCCAGCAGCTTAACAGGGACAGATAAAGAGACCCAGTACTTC	CASSLTGTDKETQYF
-	-	TRBV30	TRBJ1-1	TGTGCCTGGAGTGCATCGGGCTCCTACGGGGCTTTCTTT	CAWSASGSYGAFF